This T cell receptor beta chain was sequenced during a study of Graves' ophthalmopathy and Graves' hyperthyroidism. At least ten counts were recorded for this clonotype. Its antigen is as yet unknown. No donor had other autoimmune disease, uncontrolled infection, pregnancy or lactation. The evidence that diagnosis relied on was clinical symptoms, serum thyroxine, TRAb, thyroid ultrasound and orbital computed tomography. Study outcomes and limitations: For separating ophthalmopathy from stable hyperthyroidism, a 13-signature model gave over 85% sensitivity and 80% to 84% specificity.

Amplified TCR beta CDR3 regions were obtained using RNA transcripts as template. The first round was an RT-PCR with HTBI primers, and the second round was a multiplex PCR. TCRdb fed the multiplex PCR reads into MiXCR, producing one record per CDR3 protein. Counted here are under 350,000 distinct CDR3 sequences, under 20% occurring once; the ten biggest clones make up around an eighth. This CDR3 comprises 15 residues. In germline, CDR1 is SGHRS, CDR2 YFSETQ. Trimming shortened V by 2 bases and J by 3 bases, and 12 bases separated the two germline ends. This receptor was obtained from an adult man with Graves' ophthalmopathy. The chain couples TRBV5-1 to TRBJ1-3; D perhaps matches TRBD1 (5 bases). Sequencing was performed on peripheral blood. CDR3 loop: CASSFQGVIGNTIYF. CDR3 coding DNA: TGCGCCAGCAGCTTTCAGGGCGTCATTGGAAACACCATATATTTT. Based on the CDR3 plus reference TRBV5-1 and TRBJ1-3, the full variable domain is KAGVTQTPRYLIKTRGQQVTLSCSPISGHRSVSWYQQTPGQGLQFLFEYFSETQRNKGNFPGRFSGRQFSNSRSEMNVSTLELGDSALYLCASSFQGVIGNTIYFGEGSWLTVV.